What follows are 32 T cell receptor beta chains derived from one specimen sequenced in a study of CD8+ T cells in alopecia areata. TCR sequencing used cDNA made by reverse transcription of extracted RNA. Clones were sequenced by immunoSEQ multiplex PCR, and TCRdb holds only the in-frame ones, with some missing. The sample comprises about 110,000 clones, about 60% of which are singletons, and approximately 23% rests with the top ten. Source material: NKG2D-low CD8+ T cells sorted from blood. The receptors shown here come from a human donor with alopecia areata.

The rearrangement links TRBV4-1 to TRBJ2-7; 9 nucleotides agree with TRBD1. V was pared by 4 bases and J by 3 bases, with 7 bases of the junction left unmatched. Germline V gene lookup returns CDR1 MGHRA and CDR2 YSYEKL. This CDR3 has 15 residues. CDR3 loop: CASSPGQGPNYEQYF. CDR3 sequence (DNA): TGCGCCAGCAGCCCTGGACAGGGGCCCAACTACGAGCAGTACTTC.

The chain's CDR3 is CASSLSKWEGLPDTQYF. CDR3 DNA sequence: TGTGCCAGCAGTTTATCGAAGTGGGAGGGCCTCCCAGATACGCAGTATTTT. This rearrangement joins TRBV27 to TRBJ2-3; 7 nucleotides agree with TRBD2. This CDR3 spans 17 amino acids. The V gene end was trimmed by 0 bases and the J gene end by 4 bases; junction bases not matched to a gene: 10. Germline CDR1 is MNHEY and CDR2 is SMNVEV (reference sequence).

A few counts support this clone. This rearrangement joins TRBV9 to TRBJ2-3; TRBD2 is a possible D gene (5 bases). The ends were cut back, 1 base at V and 8 bases at J, with 14 bases in the middle. Germline lookup yields CDR1 SGDLS and CDR2 YYNGEE. CDR3 length: 14 amino acids. CDR3 DNA: TGTGCCAGCAGCGTATTGGGAGACTCATCTACGCAGTATTTT. Amino acid sequence: CASSVLGDSSTQYF.

Concerning this clone itself: This sample includes further DNA sequences coding for the same CDR3. The rearrangement joins TRBV29-1 to TRBJ2-7; TRBD1 might be the D (5 bases). CDR1 is SQVTM, CDR2 ANQGSEA, per germline. This CDR3 has 12 amino acids. The V end was cut by 4 bases, the J end by 4 bases, with 11 bases between. The CDR3 region is CSVVGQGYEQYF. DNA for the CDR3: TGCAGCGTTGTTGGGCAGGGATACGAGCAGTACTTC.

This chain uses TRBV4-1 with TRBJ2-1; D possibly corresponds to TRBD2 (6 bases). Germline V gene sequence: CDR1 MGHRA, CDR2 YSYEKL. CDR3 length: 15 residues. V was trimmed by 1 base and J by 6 bases, leaving 13 bases between them. CDR3 protein: CASSQVQRAGNEQFF. The CDR3 DNA reads TGCGCCAGCAGCCAAGTACAGCGGGCAGGCAATGAGCAGTTCTTC.

This clone was seen a few times. This CDR3 reads CASSLSSTDTQYF. The DNA of the CDR3 is TGTGCCAGCAGTTTATCTAGCACAGATACGCAGTATTTT. This chain connects TRBV28 to TRBJ2-3; D remains ambiguous. Trimming took off 1 base at V and 0 bases at J, with 2 bases between the two ends. Germline CDR1 and CDR2: MDHEN and SYDVKM. This CDR3 spans 13 amino acids.

This clone occurred once. The V gene is TRBV11-2, the J gene TRBJ2-1; D uncertain. The CDR3 totals 12 residues. Germline V gene sequence: CDR1 SGHAT, CDR2 FQNNGV. Trimming left V 2 bases short and J 7 bases short, with 6 bases between. CDR3 sequence: CASSLIGNEQFF. The CDR3 nucleotides read TGTGCCAGCAGCTTAATAGGAAATGAGCAGTTCTTC.

The chain recombines TRBV9 with TRBJ2-7; 7 nucleotides line up with TRBD2. With V trimmed by 3 bases and J by 5 bases, 5 bases remained unmatched. Germline V gives CDR1 SGDLS, CDR2 YYNGEE. CDR3 length: 13 amino acids. In DNA, the CDR3 is TGTGCCAGCAGCGACGAGACTAGCCACGAGCAGTACTTC. Its protein is CASSDETSHEQYF.

This chain connects TRBV19 to TRBJ2-2; D unresolved. Germline loops: CDR1 LNHDA, CDR2 SQIVND (reference sequence). This CDR3 region has 14 residues. V lost 5 bases and J lost 4, with 11 bases in between. The CDR3 DNA reads as TGTGCCAGTAGTCCCGCCCCGGCCACCGGGGAGCTGTTTTTT. It translates to CASSPAPATGELFF.

The V call is TRBV27, the J call TRBJ2-1; 11 bases match TRBD2. This CDR3 has 15 residues. Per germline, CDR1 MNHEY and CDR2 SMNVEV (reference sequence). V was pared by 6 bases and J by 6 bases, with 7 bases of the junction left unmatched. The CDR3 region has the DNA TGTGCCAGCAGCCCAGGGACTAGCGGAAGCAATGAGCAGTTCTTC. Its protein is CASSPGTSGSNEQFF.

The rearrangement joins TRBV6-1 to TRBJ2-5; D is uncertain. The CDR3 has 14 amino acids. CDR1 and CDR2 from the germline V gene are MNHNS and SASEGT. V lost 1 base, J lost 1 base, and 7 bases lay in between. In DNA form, the CDR3 reads TGTGCCAGCAGTGAAGGTCCCGGCCAAGAGACCCAGTACTTC. Encoded protein: CASSEGPGQETQYF.

The table lists this clone with a count of one. This chain uses TRBV28 with TRBJ2-5; maybe TRBD2 (5 bases). The CDR3 consists of 14 residues. V dropped 5 bases and J dropped 4 bases, with 14 bases sitting between them. Germline V gene data show CDR1 as MDHEN and CDR2 as SYDVKM. This CDR3 is CASSPRGFGETQYF. CDR3 DNA sequence: TGTGCCAGCAGTCCCCGGGGTTTCGGAGAGACCCAGTACTTC.

V usage is TRBV9 and J usage is TRBJ2-3, with D hard to call. CDR3 length equals 15 residues. Germline V gene data show CDR1 as SGDLS and CDR2 as YYNGEE. V gave up 2 bases and J gave up 0 bases, with 10 bases separating them. The CDR3 nucleotides read TGTGCCAGCAGCGTTAGGAAGGATAGCACAGATACGCAGTATTTT. It translates to CASSVRKDSTDTQYF.

The sample holds a few counts of this clone. This sequence joins TRBV9 and TRBJ2-7; TRBD2 agrees at 14 bases. The germline CDR1 and CDR2 sequences are SGDLS and YYNGEE. V dropped 3 bases and J dropped 7; count of bases not matched to a gene: 6. This CDR3 has 15 amino acids. CDR3 region: CASSAGLAGVGEQYF. CDR3 coding DNA: TGTGCCAGCAGCGCGGGACTAGCGGGAGTCGGTGAGCAGTACTTC.

The chain combines TRBV5-6 with TRBJ2-3, with a weak D call TRBD1 (8 bases). V was pared by 5 bases and J by 2 bases, with 18 bases between. This CDR3 region has 16 residues. From germline, CDR1 is SGHDT and CDR2 YYEEEE. CDR3 in amino acids: CASRSTGGANTDTQYF. CDR3 DNA: TGTGCCAGCAGGTCCACAGGGGGGGCGAACACAGATACGCAGTATTTT.

The rearrangement joins TRBV10-3 to TRBJ2-7; 7 nucleotides agree with TRBD2. The CDR3 sequence is 13 residues long. Germline CDR1 reads ENHRY; CDR2 reads SYGVKD. V trimming: 7 bases; J trimming: 2 bases; junction bases outside the gene matches: 5. The CDR3 loop reads CAIISGDTYEQYF. The CDR3 nucleotides read TGTGCCATCATAAGCGGGGATACCTACGAGCAGTACTTC.

A few counts support this clone. V is TRBV29-1 and J is TRBJ2-5; TRBD2 is a possible D gene (6 bases). Germline CDR1 and CDR2: SQVTM and ANQGSEA. V was pared by 3 bases and J by 8 bases, with 7 bases between. This CDR3 contains 10 residues. CDR3 sequence: CSVEGLTQYF. CDR3 nucleotides: TGCAGCGTTGAGGGACTCACCCAGTACTTC. The full variable domain, with the rest looked up from reference TRBV29-1 and TRBJ2-5, is SAVISQKPSRDICQRGTSLTIQCQVDSQVTMMFWYRQQPGQSLTLIATANQGSEATYESGFVIDKFPISRPNLTFSTLTVSNMSPEDSSIYLCSVEGLTQYFGPGTRLLVL.

This chain links TRBV27 with TRBJ2-1, with D unclear. This CDR3 is 13 amino acids long. Germline V gene lookup returns CDR1 MNHEY and CDR2 SMNVEV (reference sequence). Trimming took 5 bases from V and 0 from J, leaving 5 bases between them. CDR3 loop: CASSISSYNEQFF. Here the CDR3 DNA reads TGTGCCAGCAGTATAAGCTCCTACAATGAGCAGTTCTTC.

V and J are TRBV27 and TRBJ2-1, with D perhaps TRBD1 (6 bases). The V end lost 4 bases, the J end lost 4 bases, and 14 bases lay between the germline ends. The length of the CDR3 is 15 residues. Germline CDR1 is MNHEY and CDR2 is SMNVEV (reference sequence). The CDR3 loop is CASSSQGRPYNEQFF. CDR3 bases: TGTGCCAGCAGTTCACAGGGACGACCATACAATGAGCAGTTCTTC.

The chain employs TRBV6-5 and TRBJ1-3; D might be TRBD1 (5 bases). The germline V and J ends were trimmed by 6 bases and 4 bases, with 13 bases remaining between them. The CDR3 contains 14 residues. Germline loops: CDR1 MNHEY, CDR2 SVGAGI. The CDR3 DNA reads as TGTGCCAGCAGACCTCAGGGACTCGGAAACACCATATATTTT. Translation gives CASRPQGLGNTIYF.

A few counts support this clone. V usage is TRBV4-1 and J usage is TRBJ2-1; either TRBD1 or TRBD2 may fit D (5 bases each). The CDR3 has 12 residues. The V gene's germline CDR1 is MGHRA and CDR2 YSYEKL. V lost 5 bases to trimming and J lost 6 bases, with 8 bases between them. The CDR3 protein is CASSSGRNEQFF. The CDR3 region has the DNA TGCGCCAGCAGCTCGGGACGCAATGAGCAGTTCTTC.

This rearrangement joins TRBV2 to TRBJ1-1, with TRBD1 matching 7 bases. Germline lookup yields CDR1 SNHLY and CDR2 FYNNEI. The trim removed 5 bases at V and 1 base at J, leaving 7 bases unmatched. The CDR3 contains 15 residues. The CDR3 DNA is TGTGCCAGCAGTTCCGGGACAGAGACGAACACTGAAGCTTTCTTT. Its protein product is CASSSGTETNTEAFF.

The rearrangement links TRBV6-5 to TRBJ2-7; a possible D gene is TRBD1 (5 bases). Germline V gene data show CDR1 as MNHEY and CDR2 as SVGAGI. The CDR3 is 13 residues long. Between the trimmed V and J ends, which lost 5 bases and 7 bases, there was a span of 15 bases. The CDR3 nucleotides read TGTGCCAGCAGTACGACAGTCTCGTTGGAGCAGTACTTC. Its protein product is CASSTTVSLEQYF.

V usage is TRBV5-6 and J usage is TRBJ2-6; D possibly corresponds to TRBD2 (6 bases). The germline V gene has CDR1 SGHDT and CDR2 YYEEEE. V lost 2 bases, J lost 3 bases, and 9 bases lay in between. The CDR3 loop spans 15 amino acids. CDR3 residues: CASSFGGLGANVLTF. CDR3 sequence (DNA): TGTGCCAGCAGCTTCGGAGGGCTTGGGGCCAACGTCCTGACTTTC.

This clone was observed a handful of times. The chain recombines TRBV7-6 with TRBJ2-7; 10 positions match TRBD2. V was clipped by 4 bases and J by 5 bases; unmatched bases: 11. Germline V gene sequence: CDR1 SGHVS, CDR2 FNYEAQ. The CDR3 is 16 amino acids. The CDR3 protein is CASSWGLSGRADEQYF. The CDR3 DNA follows: TGTGCCAGCAGCTGGGGTCTCAGCGGGAGGGCTGACGAGCAGTACTTC.

This clone was seen once. The chain carries TRBV29-1 and TRBJ1-1, with D perhaps TRBD1 (6 bases). V shed 4 bases and J shed 6 bases, with 15 bases lying between them. Looked up from germline, CDR1 is SQVTM and CDR2 is ANQGSEA. The CDR3 covers 13 residues. CDR3 bases: TGCAGCGTTGTGGGGGCAGGGGACCCTGAAGCTTTCTTT. It specifies CSVVGAGDPEAFF.

The chain joins TRBV7-9 to TRBJ2-7; no clear D. This CDR3 comprises 15 residues. Germline assignment: CDR1 SEHNR and CDR2 FQNEAQ (reference sequence). V lost 1 base to trimming and J lost 2 bases, with 12 bases between them. The CDR3, as DNA: TGTGCCAGCAGCTTAGAGGCAGGTGGGACCTACGAGCAGTACTTC. Encoded protein: CASSLEAGGTYEQYF.

The V call is TRBV14, the J call TRBJ1-2, with 7 bases aligning to TRBD1. V dropped 3 bases and J dropped 2; count of bases not matched to a gene: 3. The CDR3 has 14 amino acids. Germline CDR1 and CDR2: SGHDN and FVKESK. The CDR3: CASSQGTVNYGYTF. CDR3 in DNA: TGTGCCAGCAGCCAGGGGACAGTCAACTATGGCTACACCTTC.

This clone was recorded only once. The V gene is TRBV27, the J gene TRBJ2-1; unclear D gene. CDR3 length equals 15 residues. Germline values: CDR1 MNHEY, CDR2 SMNVEV (reference sequence). V dropped 5 bases and J dropped 0 bases, with 11 bases sitting between them. The CDR3 here is CASSKLPSSYNEQFF. For the CDR3, the DNA is TGTGCCAGCAGTAAGTTACCAAGCTCCTACAATGAGCAGTTCTTC.

DNA for the CDR3: TGCGCCAGCAGCCCCCAACCCCCCGGGGACGAGCAGTACTTC. It is translated as CASSPQPPGDEQYF. This sequence joins TRBV4-1 and TRBJ2-7, with D perhaps TRBD2 (5 bases). Germline values: CDR1 MGHRA, CDR2 YSYEKL. V lost 4 bases and J lost 5, with 15 bases in between. The CDR3 has 14 residues.

This chain links TRBV27 with TRBJ2-7; TRBD1 agrees at 10 bases. V shed 8 bases and J 4 bases; nucleotides not matched to a gene: 8. The CDR3 is 14 residues long. Germline lookup yields CDR1 MNHEY and CDR2 SMNVEV (reference sequence). In DNA form, the CDR3 reads TGTGCCAGCTGTCCGGGACAGGGGTTTTACGAGCAGTACTTC. This sequence encodes CASCPGQGFYEQYF.

The chain employs TRBV27 and TRBJ2-1; D unresolved. Germline lookup yields CDR1 MNHEY and CDR2 SMNVEV (reference sequence). The V gene lost 5 bases and the J gene lost 6 bases, with 14 bases spanning the gap. CDR3 length: 14 amino acids. CDR3 nucleotide sequence: TGTGCCAGCAGTCCCGTCGGTACGCCCAATGAGCAGTTCTTC. It codes for CASSPVGTPNEQFF.